Listed here is a single T cell receptor (beta chain). The data were obtained in a study of blood T cell repertoires in COVID-19. Sequencing was performed with immunoSEQ multiplex PCR; in TCRdb, only in-frame clones are kept and a portion is missing. The sample lists 250,000 to 300,000 clones; 90% to 95% were seen once. There are 14 residues in the CDR3. Losses at the gene ends were 7 bases for V and 4 bases for J; bases not matched to a gene: 7. The germline V gene encodes CDR1 MNHEY and CDR2 SVGAGI. Source material: peripheral blood. The source of this sequence is a woman in her thirties with COVID-19, enrolled during active disease. V gene TRBV6-5 combines with J gene TRBJ1-3; 7 nucleotides line up with TRBD1. The CDR3 DNA is TGTGCCAGCACCAGGGGGGATTCGGGAAACACCATATATTTT. Its translation is CASTRGDSGNTIYF.